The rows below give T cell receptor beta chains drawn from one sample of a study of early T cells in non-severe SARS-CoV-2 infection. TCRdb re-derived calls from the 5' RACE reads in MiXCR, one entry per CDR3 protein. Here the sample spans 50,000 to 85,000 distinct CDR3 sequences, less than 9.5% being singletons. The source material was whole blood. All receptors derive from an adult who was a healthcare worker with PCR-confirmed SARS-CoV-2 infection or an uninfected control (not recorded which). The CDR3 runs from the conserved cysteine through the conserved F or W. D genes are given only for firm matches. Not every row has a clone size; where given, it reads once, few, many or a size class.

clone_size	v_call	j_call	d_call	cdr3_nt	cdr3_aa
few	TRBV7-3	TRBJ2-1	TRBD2	TGTGCCAGCAGCTTACTAGCGGGCTCCTACAATGAGCAGTTCTTC	CASSLLAGSYNEQFF
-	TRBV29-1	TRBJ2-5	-	TGCAGCGTTGAAGAAGAAAGATTAGGAGAGACCCAGTACTTC	CSVEEERLGETQYF
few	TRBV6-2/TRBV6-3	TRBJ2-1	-	TGTGCCAGCAGCACCAGGGACGGGAGCTCCTACAATGAGCAGTTCTTC	CASSTRDGSSYNEQFF
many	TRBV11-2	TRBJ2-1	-	TGTGCCAGCAGCCGTGTGGCGTCCTACAATGAGCAGTTCTTC	CASSRVASYNEQFF
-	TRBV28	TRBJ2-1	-	TGTGCCAGCAGTTTCCCGGGTGGGAGCGATATCTGGTACAATGAGCAGTTCTTC	CASSFPGGSDIWYNEQFF
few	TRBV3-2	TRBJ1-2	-	TGTGCCAGCAGCCCTTTAGGGCAGGCGGACTATGGCTACACCTTC	CASSPLGQADYGYTF
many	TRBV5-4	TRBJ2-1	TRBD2	TGTGCCAGCAGCTTCGTAGCGGGGTTGTTCAATGAGCAGTTCTTC	CASSFVAGLFNEQFF
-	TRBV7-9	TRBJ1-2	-	TGTGCCAGCAGCTTAGTGGCAGCCCCTAACTATGGCTACACCTTC	CASSLVAAPNYGYTF
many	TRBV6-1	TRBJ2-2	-	TGTGCCAGCAGTGCGGCCCTCGAAGAGATCACCGGGGAGCTGTTTTTT	CASSAALEEITGELFF
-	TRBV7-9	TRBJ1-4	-	TGTGCCAGCAGCTTAGTCACTGTAGGTGAAAAACTGTTTTTT	CASSLVTVGEKLFF
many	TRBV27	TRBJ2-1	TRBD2	TGTGCCAGCAGTCTAGCGGGAGGCGGGTACAATGAGCAGTTCTTC	CASSLAGGGYNEQFF
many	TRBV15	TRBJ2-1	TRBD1	TGTGCCACCAGCAGAGATCTTGCGGGACAGGGGGATGAGCAGTTCTTC	CATSRDLAGQGDEQFF
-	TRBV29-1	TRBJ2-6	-	TGCAGCGTTGAAGCGATTGGAACTGGGGCCAACGTCCTGACTTTC	CSVEAIGTGANVLTF
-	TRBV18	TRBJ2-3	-	TGTGCCAGCTCGAAAGGGCGAGCGATCGATACGCAGTATTTT	CASSKGRAIDTQYF
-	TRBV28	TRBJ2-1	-	TGTGCCAGCAGTTCCCTAGGAGGCTATGAGCAGTTCTTC	CASSSLGGYEQFF
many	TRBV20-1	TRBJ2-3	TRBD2	TGCAGTGCTAGAGATTTGGTGGCGGGAGGGGGGACAGATACGCAGTATTTT	CSARDLVAGGGTDTQYF
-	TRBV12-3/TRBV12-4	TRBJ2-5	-	TGTGCCAGCAGTCCCAGGGTAGAGACCCAGTACTTC	CASSPRVETQYF
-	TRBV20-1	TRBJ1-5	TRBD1	TGCAGTGCTAGCCCGGGACAGGGGGATCAGCCCCAGCATTTT	CSASPGQGDQPQHF
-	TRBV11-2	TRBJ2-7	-	TGTGCCAGCAGCTTACCCCAACAGCGTCTGGAGCAGTACTTC	CASSLPQQRLEQYF
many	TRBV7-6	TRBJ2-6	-	TGTGCCAGCAGTCGGACGAAGTCTGGGGCCAACGTCCTGACTTTC	CASSRTKSGANVLTF
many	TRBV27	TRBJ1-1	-	TGTGCCAGCAGTTTAGGAGGGTCGACCACTGAAGCTTTCTTT	CASSLGGSTTEAFF
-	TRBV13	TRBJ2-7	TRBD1	TGTGCCAGCAGCCCGACCGGGACAGGGGTCGAGCAGTACTTC	CASSPTGTGVEQYF
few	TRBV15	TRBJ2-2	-	TGTGCCACCAGCAGACCTGGCCGGGCCATAACCGGGGAGCTGTTTTTT	CATSRPGRAITGELFF
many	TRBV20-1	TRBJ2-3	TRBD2	TGCAGTGCTAGATGGTTGGGAGGGTCGGGCACAGATACGCAGTATTTT	CSARWLGGSGTDTQYF
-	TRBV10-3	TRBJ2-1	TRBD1	TGTGCCATCAGCCCAGACAGGGAAGACTACAATGAGCAGTTCTTC	CAISPDREDYNEQFF
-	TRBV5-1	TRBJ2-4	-	TGCGCCAGCAGTGACAGGACCGACGAAAACATTCAGTACTTC	CASSDRTDENIQYF
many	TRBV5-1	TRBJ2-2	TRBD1	TGCGCCAGCAGTCTGAAGACAGGGAAAGGGGAGCTGTTTTTT	CASSLKTGKGELFF
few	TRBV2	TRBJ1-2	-	TGTGCCAGCAGCCTAGACGGCGGAACCTACTATGGCTACACCTTC	CASSLDGGTYYGYTF
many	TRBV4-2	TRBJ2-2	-	TGTGCCAGCAGCCAAAACTTATACCTGAACACCGGGGAGCTGTTTTTT	CASSQNLYLNTGELFF
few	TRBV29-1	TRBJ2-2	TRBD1	TGCAGCGTTGATGGACAGGTTGCCGGGGAGCTGTTTTTT	CSVDGQVAGELFF
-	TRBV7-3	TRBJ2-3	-	TGTGCCAGCAGCGGCGAGTACACTAGCACAGATACGCAGTATTTT	CASSGEYTSTDTQYF
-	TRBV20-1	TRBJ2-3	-	TGCAGTGCTAGAGGCACATATAGCGCAGATACGCAGTATTTT	CSARGTYSADTQYF
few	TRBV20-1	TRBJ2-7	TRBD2	TGCAGTGCTTCACGACTAGCGGGAGGCTCCTACGAGCAGTACTTC	CSASRLAGGSYEQYF
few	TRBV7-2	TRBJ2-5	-	TGTGCCAGCAGCCCGGCCCGGCCCCAGTACTTC	CASSPARPQYF
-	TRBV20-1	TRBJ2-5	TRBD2	TGCAGTGCTAGAGTGGGAGGGGAAGAGACCCAGTACTTC	CSARVGGEETQYF